The rows below give T cell receptor beta chains drawn from one sample of a study of T cells in narcolepsy. Assay: immunoSEQ multiplex PCR; the TCRdb copy retains only in-frame clones and omits some. The table records 25,000 to 35,000 clones, roughly 86% of them present only once. Specimen: memory (CD45RA-) CD4+ T cells from blood. The receptors originated from a human donor in good health. Both conserved end residues are part of each CDR3. The D gene is left open where the match is weak. Some rows have no size entry. The others give once, few or many, or a class for an expanded clone.

d_gene	abundance	v_gene	j_gene	CDR3nt	CDR3aa
NA	NA	TRBV6-5	TRBJ1-6	TGTGCCAGCAGTAACCGGCAGGGTGGTTCACCCCTCCACTTT	CASSNRQGGSPLHF
NA	NA	TRBV18	TRBJ2-5	TGTGCCAGCTCACCACAGGGGGTGGAGACCCAGTACTTC	CASSPQGVETQYF
NA	NA	TRBV19	TRBJ1-3	TGTGCCAGTAGCCGGGGCGACGCTGGAAACACCATATATTTT	CASSRGDAGNTIYF
TRBD2	NA	TRBV6-4	TRBJ2-5	TGTGCCAGCAGTGACCTGACTAGCGGGCAGACCCAGTACTTC	CASSDLTSGQTQYF
NA	NA	TRBV2	TRBJ2-5	TGTGCCAGCAGCCGACTAGTCCAAGAGACCCAGTACTTC	CASSRLVQETQYF
TRBD1	NA	TRBV6-1	TRBJ1-5	TGTGCCAGCAGGGGGACAGTCTTAAATCAGCCCCAGCATTTT	CASRGTVLNQPQHF
NA	once	TRBV7-2	TRBJ2-3	TGTGCCAGCAGCTTAACGTCAGATACGCAGTATTTT	CASSLTSDTQYF
NA	few	TRBV6-4	TRBJ2-7	TGTGCCAGCAGTGACTCGAGGCAGACCTACGAGCAGTACTTC	CASSDSRQTYEQYF
TRBD2	NA	TRBV4-3	TRBJ2-1	TGCGCCAGCAGCCAAGAAGGGACTAGTGTGGGGCGGGTTTATGGTCATGAGCAGTTCTTC	CASSQEGTSVGRVYGHEQFF
TRBD2	once	TRBV9	TRBJ2-2	TGTGCCAGCAGCGGGGGACTAGCGGGAGCCGGGGAGCTGTTTTTT	CASSGGLAGAGELFF
NA	NA	TRBV4-1	TRBJ2-1	TGCGCCAGCAGCCTCTCACCGGGAGAGTGGAATGAGCAGTTCTTC	CASSLSPGEWNEQFF
NA	NA	TRBV5-1	TRBJ1-3	TGCGCCAGCAGCTTGGGGGGAGGAAACCGAAACACCATATATTTT	CASSLGGGNRNTIYF
TRBD1	NA	TRBV30	TRBJ2-1	TGTGCCTGGGACCGACAGGGGGCGCGGAATGAGCAGTTCTTC	CAWDRQGARNEQFF